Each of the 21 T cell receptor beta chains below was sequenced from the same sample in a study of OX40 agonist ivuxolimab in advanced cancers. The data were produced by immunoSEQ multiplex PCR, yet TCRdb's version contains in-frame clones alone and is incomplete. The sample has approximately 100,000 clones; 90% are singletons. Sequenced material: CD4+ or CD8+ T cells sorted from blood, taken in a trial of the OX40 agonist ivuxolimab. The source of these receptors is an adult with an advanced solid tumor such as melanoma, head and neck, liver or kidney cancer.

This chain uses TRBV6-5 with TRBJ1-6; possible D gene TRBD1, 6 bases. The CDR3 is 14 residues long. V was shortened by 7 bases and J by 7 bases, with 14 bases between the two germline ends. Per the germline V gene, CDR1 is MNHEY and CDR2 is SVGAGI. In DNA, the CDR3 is TGTGCCAGCACCAAGGGGACATTGAATTCACCCCTCCACTTT. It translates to CASTKGTLNSPLHF.

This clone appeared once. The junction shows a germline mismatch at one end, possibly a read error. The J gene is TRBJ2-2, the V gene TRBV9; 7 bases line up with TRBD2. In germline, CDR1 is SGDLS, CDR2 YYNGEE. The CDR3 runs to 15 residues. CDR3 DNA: TGTGCCAGCAGCGTAGCCAGCGGGGCCACCCGGGAGCTGTTTTTT. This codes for CASSVASGATRELFF. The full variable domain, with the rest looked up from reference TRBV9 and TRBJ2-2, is DSGVTQTPKHLITATGQRVTLRCSPRSGDLSVYWYQQSLDQGLQFLIQYYNGEERAKGNILERFSAQQFPDLHSELNLSSLELGDSALYFCASSVASGATRELFFGEGSRLTVL.

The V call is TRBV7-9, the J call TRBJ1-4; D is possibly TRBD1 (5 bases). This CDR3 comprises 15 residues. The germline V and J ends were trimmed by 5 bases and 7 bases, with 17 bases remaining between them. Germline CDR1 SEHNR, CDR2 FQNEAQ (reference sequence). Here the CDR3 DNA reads TGTGCCAGCAGCCCGGCGGGGCAGGGTGGTGAAAAACTGTTTTTT. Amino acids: CASSPAGQGGEKLFF.

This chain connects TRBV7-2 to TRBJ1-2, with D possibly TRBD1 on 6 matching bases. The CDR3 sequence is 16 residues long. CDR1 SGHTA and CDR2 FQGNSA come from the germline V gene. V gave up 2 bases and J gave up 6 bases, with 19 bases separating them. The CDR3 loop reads CASSLFMWGANNGYTF. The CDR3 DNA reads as TGTGCCAGCAGCTTATTTATGTGGGGGGCGAACAATGGCTACACCTTC.

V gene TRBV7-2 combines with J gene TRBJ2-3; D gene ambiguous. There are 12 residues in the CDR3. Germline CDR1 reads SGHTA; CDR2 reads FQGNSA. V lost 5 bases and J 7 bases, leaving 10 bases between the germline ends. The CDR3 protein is CASSPSSNTQYF. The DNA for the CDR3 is TGTGCCAGCAGCCCGAGCTCTAATACGCAGTATTTT.

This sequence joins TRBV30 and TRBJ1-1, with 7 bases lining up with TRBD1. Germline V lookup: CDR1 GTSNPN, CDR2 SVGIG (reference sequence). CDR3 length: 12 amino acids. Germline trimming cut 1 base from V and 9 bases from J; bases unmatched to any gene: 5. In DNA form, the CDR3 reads TGTGCCTGGAGTGAACAGGGGTTCAAAGCTTTCTTT. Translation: CAWSEQGFKAFF.

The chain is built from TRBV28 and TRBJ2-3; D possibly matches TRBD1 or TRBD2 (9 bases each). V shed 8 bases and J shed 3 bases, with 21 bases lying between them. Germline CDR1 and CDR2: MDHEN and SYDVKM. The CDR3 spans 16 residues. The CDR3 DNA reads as TGTGCCAGCCGCGGGAGGGGGACAGGGATTACAGATACGCAGTATTTT. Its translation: CASRGRGTGITDTQYF. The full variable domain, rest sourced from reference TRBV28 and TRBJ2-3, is DVKVTQSSRYLVKRTGEKVFLECVQDMDHENMFWYRQDPGLGLRLIYFSYDVKMKEKGDIPEGYSVSREKKERFSLILESASTNQTSMYLCASRGRGTGITDTQYFGPGTRLTVL.

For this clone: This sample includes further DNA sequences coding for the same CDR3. The CDR3 sequence is CASSLMNTEAFF. The CDR3 coding sequence is TGTGCCAGCAGTTTAATGAACACTGAAGCTTTCTTT. The chain links TRBV28 to TRBJ1-1; D uncertain. V lost 2 bases, J lost 0 bases, and 1 base lay in between. Germline V CDR1 and CDR2: MDHEN, SYDVKM. This CDR3 has 12 residues.

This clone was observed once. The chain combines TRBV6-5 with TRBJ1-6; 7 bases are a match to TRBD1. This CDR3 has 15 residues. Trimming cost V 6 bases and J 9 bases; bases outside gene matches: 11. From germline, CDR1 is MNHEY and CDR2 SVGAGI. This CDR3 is CASRHSGGDSSPLHF. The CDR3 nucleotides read TGTGCCAGCAGGCACTCAGGGGGTGATAGTTCACCCCTCCACTTT.

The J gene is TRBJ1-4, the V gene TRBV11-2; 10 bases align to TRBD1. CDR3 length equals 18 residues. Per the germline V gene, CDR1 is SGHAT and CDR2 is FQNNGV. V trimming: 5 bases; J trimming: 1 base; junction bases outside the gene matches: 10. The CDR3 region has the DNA TGTGCCAGCAGCGCCGGGACAGGGGCCTTCATAACTAATGAAAAACTGTTTTTT. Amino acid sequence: CASSAGTGAFITNEKLFF. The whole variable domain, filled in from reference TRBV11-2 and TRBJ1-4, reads EAGVAQSPRYKIIEKRQSVAFWCNPISGHATLYWYQQILGQGPKLLIQFQNNGVVDDSQLPKDRFSAERLKGVDSTLKIQPAKLEDSAVYLCASSAGTGAFITNEKLFFGSGTQLSVL.

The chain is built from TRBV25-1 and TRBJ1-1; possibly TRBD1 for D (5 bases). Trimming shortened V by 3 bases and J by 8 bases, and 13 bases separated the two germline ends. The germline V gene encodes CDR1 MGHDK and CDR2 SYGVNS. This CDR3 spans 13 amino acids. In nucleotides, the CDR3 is TGTGCCAGCAGTGAGTTTACTGGGACGGAAGCTTTCTTT. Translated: CASSEFTGTEAFF.

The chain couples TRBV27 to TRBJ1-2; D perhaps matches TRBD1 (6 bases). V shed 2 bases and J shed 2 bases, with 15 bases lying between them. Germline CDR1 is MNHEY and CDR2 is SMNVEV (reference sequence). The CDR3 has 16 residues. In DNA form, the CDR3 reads TGTGCCAGCAGTTTAGGTGGCCAGGGGCGGAACTATGGCTACACCTTC. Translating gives CASSLGGQGRNYGYTF.

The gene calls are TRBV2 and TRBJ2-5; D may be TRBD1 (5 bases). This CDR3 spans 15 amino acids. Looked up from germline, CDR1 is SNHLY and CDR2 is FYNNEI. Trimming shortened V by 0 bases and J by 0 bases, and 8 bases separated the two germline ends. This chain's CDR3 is CASSEAQGYQETQYF. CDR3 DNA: TGTGCCAGCAGTGAAGCGCAGGGCTACCAAGAGACCCAGTACTTC.

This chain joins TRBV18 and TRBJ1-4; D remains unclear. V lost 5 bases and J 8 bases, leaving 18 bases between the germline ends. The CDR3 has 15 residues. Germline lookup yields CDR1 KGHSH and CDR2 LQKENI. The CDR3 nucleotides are TGTGCCAGCTCATCTTCCCCGACTTCCCCCGAAAAACTGTTTTTT. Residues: CASSSSPTSPEKLFF.

For the CDR3, the DNA is TGTGCCAGCAGCTTCCTGACTAGCGGGGAGAATGAGCAGTTCTTC. It yields the protein CASSFLTSGENEQFF. The V call is TRBV5-4, the J call TRBJ2-1, with 11 bases matching TRBD2. Losses at the gene ends were 2 bases for V and 7 bases for J; bases not matched to a gene: 5. CDR1 is SGHNT and CDR2 is YYREEE in the germline V gene (reference sequence). This CDR3 spans 15 amino acids.

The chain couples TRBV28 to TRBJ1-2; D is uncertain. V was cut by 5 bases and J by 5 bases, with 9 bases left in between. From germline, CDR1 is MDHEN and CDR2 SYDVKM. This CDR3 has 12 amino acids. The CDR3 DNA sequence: TGTGCCAGCAGTGGGCAGTCGTATGGCTACACCTTC. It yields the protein CASSGQSYGYTF.

In DNA form, the CDR3 reads TGTGCCAGCAGCCCAATGGGACAGCCGCTGGAAAAACTGTTTTTT. Translated, it gives CASSPMGQPLEKLFF. J is TRBJ1-4 and V is TRBV11-2, with TRBD1 matching 7 bases. The CDR3 has 15 residues. V trimming: 5 bases; J trimming: 8 bases; junction bases outside the gene matches: 11. Per germline, CDR1 SGHAT and CDR2 FQNNGV.

The CDR3 nucleotides are TGTGCCAGCATCTCTCCTGGAAACACCATATATTTT. Translation: CASISPGNTIYF. J is TRBJ1-3 and V is TRBV6-1; D is ambiguous. The ends were cut back, 7 bases at V and 2 bases at J, with 6 bases in the middle. This CDR3 is 12 amino acids long. CDR1 is MNHNS, CDR2 SASEGT, per germline.

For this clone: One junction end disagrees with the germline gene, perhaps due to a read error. In nucleotides, the CDR3 is TGCAGCGTCGAAGGGACAGTTGCTAGCACAGATACGCAGTATTTT. Amino acids: CSVEGTVASTDTQYF. This rearrangement joins TRBV29-1 to TRBJ2-3; 7 bases are a match to TRBD1. This CDR3 is built from 15 residues. CDR1 and CDR2 from the germline V gene are SQVTM and ANQGSEA.

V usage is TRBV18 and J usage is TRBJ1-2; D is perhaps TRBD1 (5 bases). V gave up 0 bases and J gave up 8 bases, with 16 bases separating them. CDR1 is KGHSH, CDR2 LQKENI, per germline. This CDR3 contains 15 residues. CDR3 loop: CASSPPSIGGFGYTF. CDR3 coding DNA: TGTGCCAGCTCACCACCAAGTATTGGGGGTTTCGGCTACACCTTC. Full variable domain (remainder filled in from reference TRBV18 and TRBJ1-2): NAGVMQNPRHLVRRRGQEARLRCSPMKGHSHVYWYRQLPEEGLKFMVYLQKENIIDESGMPKERFSAEFPKEGPSILRIQQVVRGDSAAYFCASSPPSIGGFGYTFGSGTRLTVV.

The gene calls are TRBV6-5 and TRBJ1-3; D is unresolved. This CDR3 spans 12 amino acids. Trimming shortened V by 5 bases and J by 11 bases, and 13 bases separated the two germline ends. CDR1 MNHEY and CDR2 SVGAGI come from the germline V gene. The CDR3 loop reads CASSAAPGAIYF. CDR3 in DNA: TGTGCCAGCAGTGCTGCCCCTGGGGCCATATATTTT.